This T cell receptor (beta chain) was sequenced during a study of neurological immune-mediated disorders. Study summary: About 90% of the roughly 34 multiple sclerosis patients had relapsing-remitting disease; 3 had secondary progressive. Findings and caveats of the study: Phylogenetic analysis grouped 18 of 34 multiple sclerosis patients' repertoires together, suggesting a possible repertoire signature.

The length of the CDR3 is 12 residues. TCRdb re-called the 5' RACE reads with MiXCR, one entry per CDR3 protein. This sample has about 66,000 distinct CDR3 sequences, with less than 5.5% found just once. In the case of this clonotype: The antigen is not known. One end of the junction is discordant with germline, which a read error may explain.

The sequence was obtained from a woman in her twenties or thirties with multiple sclerosis. The gene calls are TRBV12-3 or TRBV12-4 and TRBJ1-5; D remains unclear. Source material: PBMCs. The CDR3 coding sequence is TGTGCCAGCAGTTTTCAGCGTCAGCCCCAGAATTTT. Its protein product is CASSFQRQPQNF.